This T cell receptor (beta chain) stems from a study of monozygotic twins with inflammatory bowel disease. The CDR3 runs 13 residues. CDR1 is MNHEY, CDR2 SMNVEV, per germline (reference sequence). For every sample, eight separate reactions were used to make cDNA. No DNA is given; TCRdb re-called the 5' RACE reads and lists each CDR3 protein once. The sample data list about 380,000 distinct CDR3 sequences. Study-wide findings and caveats: Repertoire likeness was no different across concordant and discordant twins, perhaps owing to restricted power.

With regard to this clonotype: Its antigen remains unidentified.

The sequenced sample consisted of blood. V and J are TRBV27 and TRBJ2-7. This TCR was recovered from a human donor with ulcerative colitis or Crohn's disease, or a healthy co-twin of an affected twin (not recorded which). CDR3 loop: CASSFGLGYEQYF.